This T cell receptor (beta chain) originates from a study of cytomegalovirus exposure and HLA in healthy donors. Study results and limitations: Follow-up analysis found HLA locus-dependent TCR association rates, highest for DRB1 and lowest for HLA-C. What was likely a sequencing artifact was a cluster of highly shared sequence variants. TCR beta V- and J-gene trimming, according to a later analysis, was linked to a missense DCLRE1C variant.

The PCR ran on 60 Vbeta and 13 Jbeta primers. Using immunoSEQ multiplex PCR, the repertoire was profiled, and TCRdb retains in-frame clones only, with some absent. The table shows under 65,000 clones, with 82% occurring only once. About this clone itself: Its antigen is unidentified.

Trimming removed 4 bases from V and 5 bases from J, with 11 bases in between. This CDR3 contains 13 residues. Germline V gene sequence: CDR1 LNHDA, CDR2 SQIVND (reference sequence). The sequence was collected from a woman aged 18-30 years in good health and CMV-seronegative. This chain uses TRBV19 with TRBJ2-5; no clear D. What was sequenced was PBMCs. The CDR3 DNA reads as TGTGCCAGTAGTACCACGACAAGGGAGACCCAGTACTTC. Protein: CASSTTTRETQYF.